What follows is one T cell receptor beta chain and its context. It may be a read error: a sequence one base away is much more abundant. This sample is drawn from a study of T cells in Graves' hyperthyroidism and ophthalmopathy. It was RNA transcripts that yielded the amplified TCR beta CDR3 regions. HTBI primers were used for first-round RT-PCR of the TCR CDR3. TCRdb reprocessed the multiplex PCR reads via MiXCR and lists one record per CDR3 protein. The top ten hold 13% to 15% of the sample, which has about 420,000 distinct CDR3 sequences, 15% to 18% seen once. The CDR3 totals 13 residues. Germline loops: CDR1 LGHNA, CDR2 YNFKEQ. Trimming took off 0 bases at V and 8 bases at J, with 8 bases between the two ends.

This receptor was obtained from a woman under 30 with Graves' hyperthyroidism. Sequencing input: blood. V is TRBV4-2 and J is TRBJ2-1; D is unresolved. CDR3 residues: CASSQEPADEQFF. CDR3 DNA: TGTGCCAGCAGCCAAGAACCGGCGGATGAGCAGTTCTTC.